The clone carrying this T cell receptor (beta chain) was seen only once. The antigen remains unidentified. These data belong to a study of OX40 agonist ivuxolimab in advanced cancers. The CDR3 has 16 amino acids. J was trimmed by 0 bases and V by 2 bases; bases with no gene match: 7. Germline values: CDR1 SGDLS, CDR2 YYNGEE. Study-level findings and limits: Among T cells, CD8+ cells averaged more expanded clones than CD4+ cells. The 0.1-3.0 mg/kg partial responders had among the lowest clonal expansion. Dose levels from 0.1 to 3.0 mg/kg saw CD4+ and CD8+ blood T cells expand clonally by week 6.

The repertoire was sequenced with immunoSEQ multiplex PCR; TCRdb's copy has only in-frame clones and lacks some. In the table there are approximately 77,000 clones, 84% of which are singletons. This material consisted of CD4+ or CD8+ T cells sorted from blood, taken in a trial of the OX40 agonist ivuxolimab. The genes are TRBV9 and TRBJ2-7; 8 nucleotides align to TRBD1. The sequence came from an adult with an advanced solid tumor such as melanoma, head and neck, liver or kidney cancer. The CDR3 here is CASSVHPGQVSYEQYF. The CDR3 nucleotides read TGTGCCAGCAGCGTCCACCCGGGACAGGTCTCCTACGAGCAGTACTTC.